This T cell receptor (beta chain) was recovered during a study of cytomegalovirus exposure and HLA in healthy donors. Findings of the study overall: TCR beta V segments were, for the most part, productive about 87% or about 30% of the time in an earlier analysis. V- and J-gene trimming of TCR beta was linked (in a later analysis) to a missense DCLRE1C variant.

60 Vbeta and 13 Jbeta primers were used in PCR. Measured with immunoSEQ multiplex PCR; TCRdb has only the in-frame clones, and not every one. Of approximately 210,000 clones in the sample, 77% were seen once. This clone appeared a single time. The target antigen is unknown. The CDR3 is made up of 17 amino acids. Trimming removed 0 bases from V and 3 bases from J, with 18 bases in between. Per the germline V gene, CDR1 is MNHNS and CDR2 is SASEGT. The receptor was derived from a woman aged 25 to 39 in good health and CMV-seropositive. Sequenced material: PBMCs. The J gene is TRBJ2-7, the V gene TRBV6-1; D is possibly TRBD2 (6 bases). CDR3 nucleotide sequence: TGTGCCAGCAGTGAAGCGATGCAGTGGGGGACTGGCTACGAGCAGTACTTC. It is translated as CASSEAMQWGTGYEQYF.